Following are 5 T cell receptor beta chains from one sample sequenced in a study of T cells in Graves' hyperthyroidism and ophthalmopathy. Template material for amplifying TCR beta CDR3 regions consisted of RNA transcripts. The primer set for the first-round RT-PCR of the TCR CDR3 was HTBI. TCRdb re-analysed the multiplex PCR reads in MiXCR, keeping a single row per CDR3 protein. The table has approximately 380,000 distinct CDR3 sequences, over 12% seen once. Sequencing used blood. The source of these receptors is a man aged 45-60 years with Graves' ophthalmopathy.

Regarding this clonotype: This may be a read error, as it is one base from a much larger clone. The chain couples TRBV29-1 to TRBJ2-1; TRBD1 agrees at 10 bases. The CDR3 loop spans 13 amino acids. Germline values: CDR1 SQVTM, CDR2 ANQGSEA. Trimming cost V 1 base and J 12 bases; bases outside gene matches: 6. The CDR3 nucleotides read TGCAGCGTTGAAGGGCAAAGGACAGGGGGGCAGTTCTTC. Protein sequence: CSVEGQRTGGQFF.

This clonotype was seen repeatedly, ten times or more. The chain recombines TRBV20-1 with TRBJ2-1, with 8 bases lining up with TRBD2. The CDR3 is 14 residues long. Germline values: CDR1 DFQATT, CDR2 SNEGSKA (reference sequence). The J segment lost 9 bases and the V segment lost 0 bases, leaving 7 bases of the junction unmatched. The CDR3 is CSARDGRAVIEQFF. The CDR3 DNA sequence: TGCAGTGCTAGAGACGGGAGGGCCGTCATTGAGCAGTTCTTC.

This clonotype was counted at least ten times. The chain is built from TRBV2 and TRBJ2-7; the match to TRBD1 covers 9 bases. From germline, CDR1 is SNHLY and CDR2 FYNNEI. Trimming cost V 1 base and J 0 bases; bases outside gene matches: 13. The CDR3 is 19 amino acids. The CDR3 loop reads CASSEGTGAAVGRSYEQYF. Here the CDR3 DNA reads TGTGCCAGCAGTGAAGGGACAGGGGCGGCTGTGGGGCGCTCCTACGAGCAGTACTTC.

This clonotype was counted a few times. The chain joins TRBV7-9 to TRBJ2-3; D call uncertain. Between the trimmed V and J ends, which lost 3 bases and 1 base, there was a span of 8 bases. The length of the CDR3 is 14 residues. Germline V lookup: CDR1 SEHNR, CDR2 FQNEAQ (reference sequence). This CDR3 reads CASSFGPGTDTQYF. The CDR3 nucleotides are TGTGCCAGCAGCTTCGGCCCCGGCACAGATACGCAGTATTTT.

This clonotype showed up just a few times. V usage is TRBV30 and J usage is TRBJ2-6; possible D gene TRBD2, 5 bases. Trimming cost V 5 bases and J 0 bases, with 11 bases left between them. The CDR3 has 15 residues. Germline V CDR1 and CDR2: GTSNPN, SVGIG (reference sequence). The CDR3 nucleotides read TGTGCCTGGGGTTCGCTAGCCTCTGGGGCCAACGTCCTGACTTTC. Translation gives CAWGSLASGANVLTF.